A selection of T cell receptor beta chains follows, all from one sample in a study of T-cell memory formation after mild COVID-19. TCRdb re-analysed the 5' RACE reads in MiXCR, keeping a single row per CDR3 protein. The repertoire holds more than 300,000 distinct CDR3 sequences, around a fifth seen once, with roughly 21% in the top ten. The sequencing input was PBMCs or a T cell subset sorted from them (not recorded which). These receptors came from a young man who had mild COVID-19 (a few samples of this study predate the infection). Cell type and time point are not known. Each CDR3 is given with its conserved first and last residue. A D gene is named only where the DNA matches it firmly. Size values are once, few and many counts, or a class for expanded clones, and some rows have none.

DNA: TGCAGTGCTAGGACAGGGAATCAGCCCCAGCATTTT
CDR3: CSARTGNQPQHF
D: TRBD1
length: 12
size: many
J: TRBJ1-5
V: TRBV20-1

DNA: TGTGCCAGCAGTTACCCCCTAGCGGGGGGACGCACAGATACGCAGTATTTT
CDR3: CASSYPLAGGRTDTQYF
D: TRBD2
length: 17
size: few
J: TRBJ2-3
V: TRBV6-2/TRBV6-3

DNA: TGTGCCAGCAGCCAGGGCCTAAACAGGGGCACGCACTATTTT
CDR3: CASSQGLNRGTHYF
D: TRBD1
length: 14
size: .
J: TRBJ2-3
V: TRBV14

DNA: TGTGCCAGCAGCCAAAAGGATGGGGCAAGGGTGAGCACTGAAGCTTTCTTT
CDR3: CASSQKDGARVSTEAFF
D: .
length: 17
size: .
J: TRBJ1-1
V: TRBV7-9

DNA: TGTGCCAGCAGCGAGGGACGGAATGCAACTAATGAAAAACTGTTTTTT
CDR3: CASSEGRNATNEKLFF
D: .
length: 16
size: .
J: TRBJ1-4
V: TRBV21-1

DNA: TGTGCCAGCAGCTTGGACGCGCACGTTAATTCACCCCTCCACTTT
CDR3: CASSLDAHVNSPLHF
D: .
length: 15
size: few
J: TRBJ1-6
V: TRBV5-5

DNA: TGTGCCAGCAGTTTGGGACTAGCGGGGGTTGTAGATACGCAGTATTTT
CDR3: CASSLGLAGVVDTQYF
D: TRBD2
length: 16
size: .
J: TRBJ2-3
V: TRBV12-3/TRBV12-4

DNA: TGCAGTGCCCCTAGGATGGAGGGAGGAAACATTCAGTACTTC
CDR3: CSAPRMEGGNIQYF
D: .
length: 14
size: .
J: TRBJ2-4
V: TRBV20-1

DNA: TGCAGTGTGCCAGGGCCGGGAAAACTGTTTTTT
CDR3: CSVPGPGKLFF
D: .
length: 11
size: few
J: TRBJ1-4
V: TRBV20-1

DNA: TGTGCCAGCAGCCCAACTAGTCCCACAGATACGCAGTATTTT
CDR3: CASSPTSPTDTQYF
D: .
length: 14
size: few
J: TRBJ2-3
V: TRBV7-9

DNA: TGTGCCATCAGTGAGCCAACGACCGTGTATGGCTACACCTTC
CDR3: CAISEPTTVYGYTF
D: .
length: 14
size: .
J: TRBJ1-2
V: TRBV10-3

DNA: TGTGCCAGCAGACCGGGACAGTCCAATCAGCCCCAGCATTTT
CDR3: CASRPGQSNQPQHF
D: TRBD1
length: 14
size: many
J: TRBJ1-5
V: TRBV28

DNA: TGCGCCAGCAGCTTTGAACGAATACAGGAGCTGAATTCACCCCTCCACTTT
CDR3: CASSFERIQELNSPLHF
D: .
length: 17
size: .
J: TRBJ1-6
V: TRBV5-1

DNA: TGTGCCAGCAGCGGACAGGGATCTATCACAGATACGCAGTATTTT
CDR3: CASSGQGSITDTQYF
D: TRBD1
length: 15
size: .
J: TRBJ2-3
V: TRBV9

DNA: TGTGCCAGCAGTTTCTTTAGCGGGGGGGATGAGCAGTTCTTC
CDR3: CASSFFSGGDEQFF
D: TRBD2
length: 14
size: many
J: TRBJ2-1
V: TRBV12-3/TRBV12-4

DNA: TGCGCCAGCTCCCTCCAAGGGTCAGATACGCAGTATTTT
CDR3: CASSLQGSDTQYF
D: .
length: 13
size: .
J: TRBJ2-3
V: TRBV5-1

DNA: TGTGCCAGCAGCTTAGGAGGGGGCTACACCTTC
CDR3: CASSLGGGYTF
D: .
length: 11
size: many
J: TRBJ1-2
V: TRBV12-3/TRBV12-4